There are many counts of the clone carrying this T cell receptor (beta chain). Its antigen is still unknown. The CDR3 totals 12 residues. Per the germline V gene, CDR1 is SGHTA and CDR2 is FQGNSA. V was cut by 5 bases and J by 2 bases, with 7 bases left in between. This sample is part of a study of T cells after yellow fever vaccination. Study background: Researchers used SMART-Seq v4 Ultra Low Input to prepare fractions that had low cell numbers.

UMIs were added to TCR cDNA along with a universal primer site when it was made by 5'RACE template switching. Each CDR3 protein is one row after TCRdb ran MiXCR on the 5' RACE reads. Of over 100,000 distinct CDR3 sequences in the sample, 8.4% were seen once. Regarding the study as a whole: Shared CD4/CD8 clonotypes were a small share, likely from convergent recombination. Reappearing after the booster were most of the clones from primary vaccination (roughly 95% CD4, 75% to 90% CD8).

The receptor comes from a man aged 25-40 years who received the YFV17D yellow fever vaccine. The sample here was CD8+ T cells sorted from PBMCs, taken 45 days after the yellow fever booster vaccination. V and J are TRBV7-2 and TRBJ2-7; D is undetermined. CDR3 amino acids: CASSANPYEQYF. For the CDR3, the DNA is TGTGCCAGCAGCGCCAACCCCTACGAGCAGTACTTC.